This entry concerns a single TCR beta chain. Trimming left V 10 bases short and J 2 bases short, with 18 bases between. This CDR3 spans 14 amino acids. Looked up from germline, CDR1 is ENHRY and CDR2 is SYGVKD. The data are from a study of blood T cell repertoires in COVID-19. Whole-study context: Samples taken during acute and convalescent COVID-19 were collected in the United States, Italy and Spain.

Produced via immunoSEQ multiplex PCR; TCRdb's table is partial and in-frame only. The sample contains more than 15,000 clones, around 89% of which appear only once. This clonotype was obtained from a woman in her fifties or sixties with active COVID-19. This sequence joins TRBV10-3 and TRBJ2-7; perhaps TRBD1 as D (5 bases). The sample consisted of peripheral blood. CDR3 nucleotides: TGTGCCACTTCCTCGCAGGGCCACCCCTACGAGCAGTACTTC. Amino acids: CATSSQGHPYEQYF.